This TCR beta chain appears in the sequencing data of a study of blood T cell repertoires in COVID-19. Overall study: Sources were T cells, B-cell-depleted T cells, or PBMCs; the material itself was cDNA or gDNA.

V shed 1 base and J shed 3 bases, with 12 bases lying between them. The CDR3 totals 15 residues. The germline V gene encodes CDR1 SGHRS and CDR2 YFSETQ. In the authors' methods: Quantification of nucleated cells was approximated via reference gene primer amplification. The repertoire was sequenced with immunoSEQ multiplex PCR; TCRdb's copy has only in-frame clones and lacks some. V and J calls and clone size come straight from that table; D and trimming were deduced from the DNA. The sample lists around 200,000 clones; almost 90% were seen once. The sequence was obtained from a man aged 18 to 29 with active or convalescent COVID-19. The chain has TRBV5-1 and TRBJ2-3; a weak D match, TRBD2 (7 bases). Sample: peripheral blood. CDR3 in amino acids: CASSLRGGLTDTQYF. The CDR3 coding sequence is TGCGCCAGCAGCTTGAGGGGGGGCCTTACAGATACGCAGTATTTT.